A selection of T cell receptor beta chains follows, all from one sample in a study of shared clonotypes between healthy human individuals. This table comes from immunoSEQ multiplex PCR, and its TCRdb copy is limited to in-frame clones, with some not included. Of around 1.9 million clones listed, about 92% were seen once; the top ten hold 1.5% to 2%. The sequenced sample was naive CD8+ T cells from PBMCs. Receptors originate from a man aged 18 to 29 in good health. Some clones in this sample may be carry-over from other donors' samples. CDR3s include the opening cysteine and the closing phenylalanine or tryptophan. Fields, in order: V gene, J gene, CDR3 protein.

TRBV11-2	TRBJ2-1	CASSLVAGRSSYNEQFF
TRBV7-9	TRBJ2-7	CASSQTRDQRRYEQYF
TRBV11-2	TRBJ2-7	CASSLPPSGRHEQYF
TRBV7-9	TRBJ1-2	CASSPGRNYGYTF
TRBV30	TRBJ2-2	CAWREFGGNTGELFF
TRBV5-8	TRBJ2-2	CASSLSRGHPNTGELFF
TRBV27	TRBJ2-5	CASSLTGFPSETQYF
TRBV27	TRBJ2-1	CASSLYAGNSYNEQFF
TRBV9	TRBJ2-1	CASSENPGSVNNEQFF
TRBV29-1	TRBJ2-7	CSVESGSAREQYF
TRBV27	TRBJ1-5	CASSPDRGSNQPQHF
TRBV28	TRBJ2-1	CASSLRGGSYNEQFF
TRBV28	TRBJ2-7	CASRQGWGYEQYF
TRBV28	TRBJ2-7	CASSWKGALPSSYEQYF
TRBV9	TRBJ2-3	CASSVAGGRISSTDTQYF
TRBV7-9	TRBJ2-7	CASSPRQGYEQYF
TRBV5-4	TRBJ2-1	CASRDPSGEQFF
TRBV27	TRBJ2-3	CASSLDFPDTQYF
TRBV7-8	TRBJ1-2	CASSLAFPSAYGYTF
TRBV6-1	TRBJ2-3	CASNRVDRPDTQYF
TRBV27	TRBJ1-1	CASSSRGGEGTEAFF
TRBV28	TRBJ2-1	CASRVRLAGGRNEQFF
TRBV27	TRBJ2-2	CASSLLPGGTGELFF
TRBV9	TRBJ2-2	CASSLTVAGQGAGELFF
TRBV9	TRBJ2-5	CASSVGVAGDQETQYF
TRBV7-9	TRBJ2-7	CASSPPLEMAGGYEQYF
TRBV27	TRBJ2-7	CASSSILRQGKYEQYF
TRBV4-2	TRBJ2-7	CASSQDTSGSSYEQYF
TRBV23-1	TRBJ2-1	CASSPPGGLAGASNEQFF
TRBV7-2	TRBJ2-1	CATRASGYNEQFF
TRBV7-3	TRBJ2-2	CASSSGTGELFF
TRBV28	TRBJ2-5	CASSFGSGSPETQYF
TRBV9	TRBJ2-6	CASSLRREEDSGANVLTF
TRBV2	TRBJ2-2	CASRVYIGELFF
TRBV11-2	TRBJ1-1	CASSDDRGYNTEAFF
TRBV7-9	TRBJ2-4	CASSFGGPKNIQYF
TRBV27	TRBJ2-7	CASSLSETYEQYF
TRBV5-6	TRBJ1-2	CASSFGTGAPDGYTF
TRBV7-2	TRBJ2-7	CASSFGAGGPYEQYF
TRBV15	TRBJ1-5	CATGPGTGRESNQPQHF
TRBV4-1	TRBJ1-2	CASSPGRGANYGYTF
TRBV28	TRBJ2-7	CASSLFRASPYEQYF
TRBV28	TRBJ2-3	CASSLGKNTDTQYF
TRBV9	TRBJ1-2	CASSVVGGRNYGYTF
TRBV4-3	TRBJ2-5	CASSQDTGGAPKTQYF
TRBV6-6	TRBJ2-3	CASSLVGTDTQYF
TRBV11-2	TRBJ2-2	CASSSRDRQGGELFF
TRBV29-1	TRBJ2-3	CSMSTSTDSTDTQYF
TRBV6-5	TRBJ2-3	CASMTGQGVYF
TRBV7-6	TRBJ2-1	CASSLRTAGASEWNAYNEQFF
TRBV4-2	TRBJ2-4	CASSQEANIQYF
TRBV13	TRBJ1-2	CASSLVGSFYGYTF